This T cell receptor beta chain was captured in a study of Ad26.COV2.S vaccination and SARS-CoV-2 variants. Study summary: Donor had been placed in the Ad26.COV2.S arm of the COV1001 trial. Study results and limitations: Those who received vaccine or placebo ended up with similar non-spike TCR breadth.

Indicated treatment: roughly 19 received Ad26.COV2.S at low or high dose, single or two shots; about five received placebo; per-sample allocation not given. Sampling took place 63 days after the first vaccine or placebo injection. The repertoire was sequenced with immunoSEQ multiplex PCR; TCRdb's copy has only in-frame clones and lacks some. The table includes 400,000 to 450,000 clones, over 75% detected once. The CDR3 is 16 residues long. V gave up 4 bases and J gave up 5 bases; unmatched junction bases: 8. CDR1 and CDR2 from the germline V gene are SGDLS and YYNGEE. With respect to this clone: Antigen: not known.

The chain has TRBV9 and TRBJ2-7; TRBD2 agrees at 14 bases. The source was peripheral blood, collected in a trial of Ad26.COV2.S vaccine versus placebo. The clonotype was recovered from a person aged 18-65 years who received the Ad26.COV2.S COVID-19 vaccine or a placebo. The chain's CDR3 is CASSSGGLAGVHEQYF. CDR3 coding DNA: TGTGCCAGCAGCTCCGGGGGACTAGCGGGAGTCCACGAGCAGTACTTC.